The text below deals with one T cell receptor (beta chain). The antigen is unknown. These data originate in a study of T cell responses to AZD1222 COVID-19 vaccine. Turning to the study itself: Second doses at about 4 or about 12 weeks were pooled.

The method was immunoSEQ multiplex PCR; TCRdb's version includes in-frame clones alone and lacks a portion of them. The sample has approximately 140,000 clones; about 88% are singletons. Study results and caveats: Targeting of unmutated variant regions was reportedly seen in nearly half of spike-specific TCRs. The donors showed a predominance of white British ancestry and of females, with possible underestimation of clonal diversity. Among vaccine-associated CD4 TCRs, coverage spanned spike, with dominance at 160-218 and 743-854.

Germline lookup yields CDR1 DFQATT and CDR2 SNEGSKA (reference sequence). Trimming removed 2 bases at V and 6 bases at J, with 8 bases between. This CDR3 region has 11 residues. V is TRBV20-1 and J is TRBJ2-7, with a tentative D call TRBD1 (5 bases). This sequence originates from an adult in good health. The sample in question was peripheral blood, obtained on day 0 of AZD1222 vaccination. CDR3 protein: CSARPRAEQYF. CDR3 coding DNA: TGCAGTGCTAGACCCAGGGCCGAGCAGTACTTC.